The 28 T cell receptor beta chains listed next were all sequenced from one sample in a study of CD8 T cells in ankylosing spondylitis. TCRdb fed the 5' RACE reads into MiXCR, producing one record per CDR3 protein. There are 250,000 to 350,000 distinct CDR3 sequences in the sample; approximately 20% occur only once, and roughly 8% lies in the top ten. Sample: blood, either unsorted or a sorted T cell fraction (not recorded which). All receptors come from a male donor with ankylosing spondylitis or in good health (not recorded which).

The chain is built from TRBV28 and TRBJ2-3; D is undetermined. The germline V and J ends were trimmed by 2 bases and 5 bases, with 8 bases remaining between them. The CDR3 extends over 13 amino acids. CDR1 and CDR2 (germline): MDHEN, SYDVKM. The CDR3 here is CASSLINRDTQYF. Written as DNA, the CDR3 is TGTGCCAGCAGTTTAATCAATAGAGATACGCAGTATTTT.

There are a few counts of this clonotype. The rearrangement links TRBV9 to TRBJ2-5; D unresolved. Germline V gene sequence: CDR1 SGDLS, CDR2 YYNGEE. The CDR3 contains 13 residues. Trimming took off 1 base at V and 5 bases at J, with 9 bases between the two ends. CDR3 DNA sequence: TGTGCCAGCAGCGTAACAGTTGCTGAGACCCAGTACTTC. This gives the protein CASSVTVAETQYF.

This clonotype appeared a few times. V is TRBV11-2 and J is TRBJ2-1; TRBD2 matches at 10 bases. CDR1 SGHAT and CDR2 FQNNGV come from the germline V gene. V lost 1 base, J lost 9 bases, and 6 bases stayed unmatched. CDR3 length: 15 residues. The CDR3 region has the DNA TGTGCCAGCAGCTTAGTAGCGGGAGGTAGGGGTGAGCAGTTCTTC. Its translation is CASSLVAGGRGEQFF.

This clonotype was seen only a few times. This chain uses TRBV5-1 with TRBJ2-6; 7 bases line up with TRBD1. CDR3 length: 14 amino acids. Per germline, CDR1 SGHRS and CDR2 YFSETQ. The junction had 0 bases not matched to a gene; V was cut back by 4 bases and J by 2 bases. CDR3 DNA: TGCGCCAGCAGCGACAGGGCTGGGGCCAACGTCCTGACTTTC. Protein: CASSDRAGANVLTF.

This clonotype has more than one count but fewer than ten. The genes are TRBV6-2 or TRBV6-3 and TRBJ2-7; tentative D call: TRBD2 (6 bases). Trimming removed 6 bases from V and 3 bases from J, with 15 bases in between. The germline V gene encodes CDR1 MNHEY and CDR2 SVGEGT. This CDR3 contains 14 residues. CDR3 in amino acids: CASSSVTSGYEQYV. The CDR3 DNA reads TGTGCCAGCAGCTCGGTGACTAGTGGCTACGAGCAGTACGTC.

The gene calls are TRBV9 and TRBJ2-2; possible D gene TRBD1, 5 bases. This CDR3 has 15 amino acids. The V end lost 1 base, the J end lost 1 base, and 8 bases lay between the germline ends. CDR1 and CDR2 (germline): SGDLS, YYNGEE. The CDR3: CASSVTTGNTGELFF. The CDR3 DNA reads TGTGCCAGCAGCGTAACTACAGGGAACACCGGGGAGCTGTTTTTT.

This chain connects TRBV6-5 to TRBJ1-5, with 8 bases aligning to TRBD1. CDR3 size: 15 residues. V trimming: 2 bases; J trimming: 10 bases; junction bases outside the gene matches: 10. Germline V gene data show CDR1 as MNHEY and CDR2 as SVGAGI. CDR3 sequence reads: CASSYGEQGDGPQHF. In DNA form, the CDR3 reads TGTGCCAGCAGTTACGGAGAACAGGGGGATGGTCCCCAGCATTTT.

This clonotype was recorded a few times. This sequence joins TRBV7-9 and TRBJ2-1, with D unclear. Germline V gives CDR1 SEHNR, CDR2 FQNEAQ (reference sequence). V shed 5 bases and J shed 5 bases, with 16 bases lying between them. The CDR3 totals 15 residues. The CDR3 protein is CASSPRVGLNNEQFF. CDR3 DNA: TGTGCCAGCAGCCCAAGGGTAGGTCTTAACAATGAGCAGTTCTTC.

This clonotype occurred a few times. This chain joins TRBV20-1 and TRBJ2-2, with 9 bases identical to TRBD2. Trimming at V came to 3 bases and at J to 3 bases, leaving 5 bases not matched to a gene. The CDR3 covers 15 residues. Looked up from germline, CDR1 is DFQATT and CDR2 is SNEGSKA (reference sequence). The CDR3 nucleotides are TGCAGTGCTAGTAGCGGGGGCCGATACACCGGGGAGCTGTTTTTT. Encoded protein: CSASSGGRYTGELFF.

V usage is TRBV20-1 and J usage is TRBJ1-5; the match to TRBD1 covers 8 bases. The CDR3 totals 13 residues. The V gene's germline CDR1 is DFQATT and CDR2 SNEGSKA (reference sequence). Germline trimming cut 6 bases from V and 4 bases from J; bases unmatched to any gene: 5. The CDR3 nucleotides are TGCAGTGCCAGGGGGCCGAAAAATCAGCCCCAGCATTTT. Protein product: CSARGPKNQPQHF.

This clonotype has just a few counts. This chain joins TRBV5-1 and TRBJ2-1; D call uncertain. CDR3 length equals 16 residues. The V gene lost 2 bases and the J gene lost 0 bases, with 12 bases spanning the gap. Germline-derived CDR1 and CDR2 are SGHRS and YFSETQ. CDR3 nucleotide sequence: TGCGCCAGCAGCTTTGGTTCGGTAAGCTCCTACAATGAGCAGTTCTTC. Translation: CASSFGSVSSYNEQFF.

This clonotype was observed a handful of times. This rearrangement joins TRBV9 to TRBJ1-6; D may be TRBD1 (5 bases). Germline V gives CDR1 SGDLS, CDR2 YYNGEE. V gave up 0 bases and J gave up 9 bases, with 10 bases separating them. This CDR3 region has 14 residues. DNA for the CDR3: TGTGCCAGCAGCGTAGAAGGGGTTACTTCACCCCTCCACTTT. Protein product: CASSVEGVTSPLHF.

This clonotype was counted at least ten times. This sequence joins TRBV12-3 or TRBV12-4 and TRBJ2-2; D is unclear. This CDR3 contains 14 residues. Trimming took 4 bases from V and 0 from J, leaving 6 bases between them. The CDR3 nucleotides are TGTGCCAGCAGTTCCTTATCGAACACCGGGGAGCTGTTTTTT. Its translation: CASSSLSNTGELFF.

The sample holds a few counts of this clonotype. The CDR3 region is CATSPRRGGPEEDTQYF. For the CDR3, the DNA is TGTGCCACCAGCCCCCGTAGGGGGGGCCCGGAGGAAGATACGCAGTATTTT. J is TRBJ2-3 and V is TRBV15; D is perhaps TRBD2 (7 bases). Trimming removed 5 bases from V and 5 bases from J, with 23 bases in between. The CDR3 is made up of 17 amino acids. The germline CDR1 and CDR2 sequences are LNHNV and YYDKDF (reference sequence). Full variable domain (remainder filled in from reference TRBV15 and TRBJ2-3): DAMVIQNPRYQVTQFGKPVTLSCSQTLNHNVMYWYQQKSSQAPKLLFHYYDKDFNNEADTPDNFQSRRPNTSFCFLDIRSPGLGDTAMYLCATSPRRGGPEEDTQYFGPGTRLTVL.

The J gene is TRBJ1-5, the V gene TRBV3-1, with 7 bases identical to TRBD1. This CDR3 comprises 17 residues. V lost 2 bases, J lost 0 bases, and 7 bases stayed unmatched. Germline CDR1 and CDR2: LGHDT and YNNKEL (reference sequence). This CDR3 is CASSQLPGTASNQPQHF. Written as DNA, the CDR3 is TGTGCCAGCAGCCAACTCCCCGGGACAGCTAGCAATCAGCCCCAGCATTTT.

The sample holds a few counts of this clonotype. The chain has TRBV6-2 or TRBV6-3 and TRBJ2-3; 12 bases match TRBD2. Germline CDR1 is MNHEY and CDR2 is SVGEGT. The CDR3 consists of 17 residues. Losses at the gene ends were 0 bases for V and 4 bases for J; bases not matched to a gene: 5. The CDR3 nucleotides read TGTGCCAGCAGTTACTCGAAGACTAGCGGGGGTGCAGATACGCAGTATTTT. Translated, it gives CASSYSKTSGGADTQYF.

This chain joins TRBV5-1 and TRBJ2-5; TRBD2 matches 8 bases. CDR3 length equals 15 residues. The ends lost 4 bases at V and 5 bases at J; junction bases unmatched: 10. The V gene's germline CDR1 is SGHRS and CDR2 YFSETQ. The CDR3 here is CASSAQAGVWETQYF. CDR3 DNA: TGCGCCAGCAGCGCACAAGCGGGGGTGTGGGAGACCCAGTACTTC. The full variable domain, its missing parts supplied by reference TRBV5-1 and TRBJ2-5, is KAGVTQTPRYLIKTRGQQVTLSCSPISGHRSVSWYQQTPGQGLQFLFEYFSETQRNKGNFPGRFSGRQFSNSRSEMNVSTLELGDSALYLCASSAQAGVWETQYFGPGTRLLVL.

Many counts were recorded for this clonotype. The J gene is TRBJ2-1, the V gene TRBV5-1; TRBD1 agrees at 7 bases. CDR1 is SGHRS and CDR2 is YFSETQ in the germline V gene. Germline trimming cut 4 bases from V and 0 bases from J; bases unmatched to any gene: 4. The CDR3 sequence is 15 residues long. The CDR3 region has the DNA TGCGCCAGCAGCCCCCGGGACAGCTCCTACAATGAGCAGTTCTTC. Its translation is CASSPRDSSYNEQFF.

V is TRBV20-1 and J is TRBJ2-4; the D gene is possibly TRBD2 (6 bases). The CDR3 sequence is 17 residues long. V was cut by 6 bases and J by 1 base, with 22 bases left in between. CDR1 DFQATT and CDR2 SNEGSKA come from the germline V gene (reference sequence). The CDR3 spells CSAPGTSAGGAKNIQYF. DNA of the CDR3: TGCAGTGCACCTGGGACCTCCGCCGGAGGGGCCAAAAACATTCAGTACTTC.

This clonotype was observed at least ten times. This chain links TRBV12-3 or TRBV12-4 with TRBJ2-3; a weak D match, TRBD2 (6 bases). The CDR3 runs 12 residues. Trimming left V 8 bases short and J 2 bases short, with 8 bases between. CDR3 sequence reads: CASGGVTDTQYF. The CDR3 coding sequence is TGTGCCAGCGGAGGGGTCACAGATACGCAGTATTTT.

DNA of the CDR3: TGTGCCAGCAGCCAAGATAGCCATGGCTACACCTTC. Protein sequence: CASSQDSHGYTF. The chain combines TRBV3-1 with TRBJ1-2; no firm D call. The CDR3 extends over 12 amino acids. Germline values: CDR1 LGHDT, CDR2 YNNKEL (reference sequence). V was cut by 0 bases and J by 6 bases, with 5 bases left in between.

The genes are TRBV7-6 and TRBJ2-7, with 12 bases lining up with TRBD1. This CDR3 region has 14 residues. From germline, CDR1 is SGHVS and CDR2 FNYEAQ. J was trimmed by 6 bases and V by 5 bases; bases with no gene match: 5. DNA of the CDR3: TGTGCCAGCAGCACGGGACAGGGGGCGGGCGAGCAGTACGTC. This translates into CASSTGQGAGEQYV.

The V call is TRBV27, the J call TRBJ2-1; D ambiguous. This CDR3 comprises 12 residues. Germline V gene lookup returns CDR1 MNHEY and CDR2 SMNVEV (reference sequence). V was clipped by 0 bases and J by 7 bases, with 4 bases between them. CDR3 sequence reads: CASSLSRNEQFF. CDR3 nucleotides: TGTGCCAGCAGTTTATCTCGGAATGAGCAGTTCTTC.

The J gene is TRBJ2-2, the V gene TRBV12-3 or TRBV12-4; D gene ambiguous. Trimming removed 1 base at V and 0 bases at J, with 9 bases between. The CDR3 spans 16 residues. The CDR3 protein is CASSLDPQANTGELFF. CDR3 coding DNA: TGTGCCAGCAGTTTAGACCCGCAGGCGAACACCGGGGAGCTGTTTTTT.

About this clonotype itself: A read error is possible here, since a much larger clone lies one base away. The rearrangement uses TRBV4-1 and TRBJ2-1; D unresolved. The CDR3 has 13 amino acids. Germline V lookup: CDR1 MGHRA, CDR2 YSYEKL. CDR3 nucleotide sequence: TGCACCAGCAGCCTTAACCCTTACAATGAGCAGTTCTTC. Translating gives CTSSLNPYNEQFF.

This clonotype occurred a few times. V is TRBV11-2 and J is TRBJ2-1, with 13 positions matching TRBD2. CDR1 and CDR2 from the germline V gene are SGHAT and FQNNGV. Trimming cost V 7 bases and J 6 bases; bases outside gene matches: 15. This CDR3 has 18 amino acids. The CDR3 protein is CASTLLGPTSGGFNEQFF. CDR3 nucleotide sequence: TGTGCCAGCACCCTATTAGGGCCGACTAGCGGGGGGTTCAATGAGCAGTTCTTC.

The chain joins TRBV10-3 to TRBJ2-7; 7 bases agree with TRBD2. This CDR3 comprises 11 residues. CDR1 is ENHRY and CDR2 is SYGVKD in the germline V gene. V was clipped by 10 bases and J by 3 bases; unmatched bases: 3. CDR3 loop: CATRGFYEQYV. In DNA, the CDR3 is TGTGCCACGCGGGGGTTCTACGAGCAGTACGTC.

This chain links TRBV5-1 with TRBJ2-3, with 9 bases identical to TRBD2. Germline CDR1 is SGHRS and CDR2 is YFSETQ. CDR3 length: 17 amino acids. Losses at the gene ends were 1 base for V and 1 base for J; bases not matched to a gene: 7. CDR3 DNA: TGCGCCAGCAGCTTGTCGCCTAGCGGGATGGGCACAGATACGCAGTATTTT. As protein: CASSLSPSGMGTDTQYF. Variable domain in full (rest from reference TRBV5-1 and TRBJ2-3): KAGVTQTPRYLIKTRGQQVTLSCSPISGHRSVSWYQQTPGQGLQFLFEYFSETQRNKGNFPGRFSGRQFSNSRSEMNVSTLELGDSALYLCASSLSPSGMGTDTQYFGPGTRLTVL.